This entry is about one T cell receptor beta chain. Its cognate antigen is unknown. This sample was included in a study of T cells after yellow fever vaccination. General observations from the study: The bulk population could contribute abundant contaminating clonotypes to FACS-sorted repertoires.

V gave up 6 bases and J gave up 7 bases; unmatched junction bases: 12. This CDR3 is built from 15 residues. From the 5' RACE reads, TCRdb called clonotypes with MiXCR, one entry per CDR3 protein. The sample records 200,000 to 250,000 distinct CDR3 sequences, less than 9% being singletons. The source is a man between 25 and 39 years old who received the YFV17D yellow fever vaccine. The chain uses TRBV12-3 or TRBV12-4 and TRBJ1-5; 7 bases are a match to TRBD1. The specimen comprised CD4+ T cells sorted from PBMCs, sampled 15 days after the yellow fever booster vaccination. DNA of the CDR3: TGTGCCAGCAGACGGTCGACAGGGTTCCGACAGCCCCAGCATTTT. It specifies CASRRSTGFRQPQHF.